The text below deals with one T cell receptor beta chain. The CDR3 has 12 amino acids. V was pared by 2 bases and J by 7 bases, with 6 bases between. The germline CDR1 and CDR2 sequences are SNHLY and FYNNEI. The sample is drawn from a study of control samples from healthy donors and cancer patients. This table comes from immunoSEQ multiplex PCR, and its TCRdb copy is limited to in-frame clones, with some not included. This sample has over 100,000 clones, with roughly 90% found just once. Source material: blood. V and J are TRBV2 and TRBJ2-1; D not resolved. This receptor was identified in a woman in her forties or fifties in good health. The CDR3 is CASSEWGNEQFF. CDR3 bases: TGTGCCAGCAGTGAATGGGGAAATGAGCAGTTCTTC. The full variable domain, with the rest looked up from reference TRBV2 and TRBJ2-1, is EPEVTQTPSHQVTQMGQEVILRCVPISNHLYFYWYRQILGQKVEFLVSFYNNEISEKSEIFDDQFSVERPDGSNFTLKIRSTKLEDSAMYFCASSEWGNEQFFGPGTRLTVL.